The rows below give T cell receptor beta chains drawn from one sample of a study of blood T cell repertoires in COVID-19. Here immunoSEQ multiplex PCR was the method, and the copy in TCRdb shows in-frame clones only, minus some. The data show 200,000 to 250,000 clones, 70% to 90% seen once. Specimen: PBMCs or T cells enriched from blood (not recorded which). These receptors were taken from a man aged 40-49 years who had recovered from COVID-19. Each CDR3 is given with its conserved first and last residue. D genes are given only for firm matches. Clone sizes are given selectively: once, few, many, or a class where the clone is expanded.

NA,TRBJ1-5,TRBV11-2,NA,TGTGCCAGCAGCAAAACAGGGTTTAGCAATCAGCCCCAGCATTTT,CASSKTGFSNQPQHF
many,TRBJ1-5,TRBV4-2,NA,TGTGCCAGCAGCCGGGACATCTATCAGCCCCAGCATTTT,CASSRDIYQPQHF
NA,TRBJ2-7,TRBV15,NA,TGTGCCACCAGCATAAGGGGGATGTACGAGCAGTACTTC,CATSIRGMYEQYF
NA,TRBJ1-1,TRBV2,NA,TGTGCCAGCAGTGTTTATAGAAGTGGTGAAGCTTTCTTT,CASSVYRSGEAFF
NA,TRBJ2-7,TRBV5-1,TRBD1,TGCGCCAGCAGCCCGGGGACAGGGGGCGAGCAGTACTTC,CASSPGTGGEQYF
NA,TRBJ2-1,TRBV4-1,NA,TGCGCCAGCAGCCAAGAGACGGGGGGCATGTACAATGAGCAGTTCTTC,CASSQETGGMYNEQFF
NA,TRBJ1-2,TRBV28,TRBD1,TGTGCCACCCAGGGGGCGAACTATGGCTACACCTTC,CATQGANYGYTF
NA,TRBJ2-2,TRBV5-6,TRBD2,TGTGCCAGCAGCTTCGGGACTAGCCCCGGGGAGCTGTTTTTT,CASSFGTSPGELFF
NA,TRBJ2-5,TRBV5-5,NA,TGTGCCAGCAGCTTGGGGTCTGTGCGATACTTC,CASSLGSVRYF
NA,TRBJ2-1,TRBV12-5,TRBD2,TGTGCTAGTGGTTGGGCTAGCGGGAGCTCCTACAATGAGCAGTTCTTC,CASGWASGSSYNEQFF
NA,TRBJ1-5,TRBV7-8,NA,TGTGCCAGCAGCCCCCAGGGGATAGGCAGGGCGGGAGGGCAGCCCCAGCATTTT,CASSPQGIGRAGGQPQHF
once,TRBJ1-1,TRBV4-1,NA,TGCGCCAGCAGCCAAGATTTAGGGGAGGCCTCCCTGAACACTGAAGCTTTCTTT,CASSQDLGEASLNTEAFF
NA,TRBJ1-2,TRBV7-2,TRBD1,TGTGCCAGCAGCTTACAATACAGGGGTCGGGTGGGCTATGGCTACACCTTC,CASSLQYRGRVGYGYTF
NA,TRBJ1-5,TRBV9,NA,TGTGCCAGCAGCGTAGATCAGGGTTGGCAGCCCCAGCATTTT,CASSVDQGWQPQHF
once,TRBJ2-4,TRBV2,TRBD2,TGTGCCAGCATTGGGGAGGGGAAAAACATTCAGTACTTC,CASIGEGKNIQYF
once,TRBJ1-1,TRBV29-1,NA,TGCAGCGCCGAAGGACTCTTGAACACTGAAGCTTTCTTT,CSAEGLLNTEAFF
NA,TRBJ1-1,TRBV7-2,NA,TGTGCCAGCAGCTTAGTCTACGGTAGTGAAGCTTTCTTT,CASSLVYGSEAFF
NA,TRBJ1-4,TRBV2,NA,TGTGCCAGCAGAGCCAAGCCTTTGAGTGTTGAAAAACTGTTTTTT,CASRAKPLSVEKLFF
NA,TRBJ2-2,TRBV6-5,NA,TGTGCCAGCAGTATCTACAGCATCAACACCGGGGAGCTGTTTTTT,CASSIYSINTGELFF
NA,TRBJ2-7,TRBV30,TRBD1,TGTGCCTGGAGTAGACAGGGGGTGGGCGAGCAGTACTTC,CAWSRQGVGEQYF
NA,TRBJ2-5,TRBV27,NA,TGTGCCAGCACCAGGAATGGGGGGGCCCAAGAGACCCAGTACTTC,CASTRNGGAQETQYF
NA,TRBJ1-2,TRBV2,TRBD1,TGTGCCAGCACCAAGACAGGGAGAAACTATGGCTACACCTTC,CASTKTGRNYGYTF
once,TRBJ2-7,TRBV7-6,TRBD1,TGTGCCAGCAGCTTACGAGGGACAGGGTACCACGAGCAGTACTTC,CASSLRGTGYHEQYF
NA,TRBJ1-4,TRBV2,NA,TGTGCCAGCAGCCGGGGGGGTCGGGAAAAACTGTTTTTT,CASSRGGREKLFF
NA,TRBJ1-4,TRBV18,NA,TGTGCCAGCTCACCATTTTTCGGGAATGAAAAACTGTTTTTT,CASSPFFGNEKLFF
NA,TRBJ1-6,TRBV2,NA,TGTGCCAGCAGTGAATCGACGGGGAGAAATTCACCCCTCCACTTT,CASSESTGRNSPLHF
NA,TRBJ2-5,TRBV27,NA,TGTGCCAGCAGTTTCCTGGCACAAGAGACCCAGTACTTC,CASSFLAQETQYF
NA,TRBJ1-3,TRBV6-5,NA,TGTGCCAGCAGTTACTCGGTCGGCTCTGGAAACACCATATATTTT,CASSYSVGSGNTIYF
NA,TRBJ1-5,TRBV24-1,NA,TGTGCCACCAGTGCCGCCCGGACACCTGGCGGACAGCCCCAGCATTTT,CATSAARTPGGQPQHF
NA,TRBJ1-2,TRBV4-1,NA,TGCGCCAGCAGCTTGCCAGGTTCAAACTATGGCTACACCTTC,CASSLPGSNYGYTF
few,TRBJ1-3,TRBV4-2,TRBD1,TGTGCCAGCAGCCAGCGACAGGGTTCGGGAAACACCATATATTTT,CASSQRQGSGNTIYF
NA,TRBJ2-4,TRBV15,TRBD1,TGTGCCACCAGCAGAGAAGGTACAGGGGGAAACATTCAGTACTTC,CATSREGTGGNIQYF
NA,TRBJ1-5,TRBV12-5,TRBD1,TGTGCTAGTGGTGACAGGGGCTTAAACATCCAGCCCCAGCATTTT,CASGDRGLNIQPQHF
NA,TRBJ2-1,TRBV7-2,TRBD1,TGTGCCAGCAGCTTAAGACAGGGAAACGGGTATGAGCAGTTCTTC,CASSLRQGNGYEQFF
NA,TRBJ1-2,TRBV1,NA,TGCACCAGCAGCCTCCCCGGGGGGTGCGATGGCTACACCTTC,CTSSLPGGCDGYTF
NA,TRBJ1-5,TRBV5-8,NA,TGTGCCAGCAGCTTGCGTGGCAGGAATCAGCCCCAGCATTTT,CASSLRGRNQPQHF
NA,TRBJ2-7,TRBV15,NA,TGTGCCACCAGCAGTGATACCCTCGGGGAGCAGTACTTC,CATSSDTLGEQYF
NA,TRBJ2-3,TRBV19,TRBD1,TGTGCCAGTAGGGACAGGGGAGACACGGATACGCAGTATTTT,CASRDRGDTDTQYF
NA,TRBJ2-3,TRBV24-1,NA,TGTGCCACCAGTGATACGGGTCGGACAGATACGCAGTATTTT,CATSDTGRTDTQYF
NA,TRBJ1-6,TRBV6-1,NA,TGTGCCAGCAGTGAAGCGGGGGGAAAGGGACGAGTTCTCCACTTT,CASSEAGGKGRVLHF
once,TRBJ1-1,TRBV19,TRBD1,TGTGCCAGTAGTCTACAGGGGGCGTCGAGCACTGAAGCTTTCTTT,CASSLQGASSTEAFF